These 16 T cell receptor beta chains came from one sample sequenced in a study of OX40 agonist ivuxolimab in advanced cancers. Clones were sequenced by immunoSEQ multiplex PCR, and TCRdb holds only the in-frame ones, with some missing. The sample lists about 75,000 clones, roughly 90% occurring once. The input for sequencing was CD4+ or CD8+ T cells sorted from blood, taken in a trial of the OX40 agonist ivuxolimab. The receptors shown here come from an adult with an advanced solid tumor such as melanoma, head and neck, liver or kidney cancer.

The genes are TRBV7-9 and TRBJ2-3, with 9 bases fitting TRBD2. Trimming at V came to 2 bases and at J to 2 bases, leaving 8 bases not matched to a gene. The CDR3 totals 17 residues. CDR1 and CDR2 from the germline V gene are SEHNR and FQNEAQ (reference sequence). DNA for the CDR3: TGTGCCAGCAGCTTAACGTCGGGCGGGGGGGCCACAGATACGCAGTATTTT. It translates to CASSLTSGGGATDTQYF.

This chain uses TRBV4-3 with TRBJ2-2; D call uncertain. Germline V gene data show CDR1 as LGHNA and CDR2 as YSLEER. V lost 4 bases and J 2 bases, leaving 14 bases between the germline ends. This CDR3 comprises 16 residues. The CDR3 sequence: CASSPGGQINTGELFF. CDR3 nucleotides: TGCGCCAGCAGCCCCGGCGGTCAGATCAACACCGGGGAGCTGTTTTTT.

This chain uses TRBV19 with TRBJ2-1; 8 bases line up with TRBD1. The germline V gene encodes CDR1 LNHDA and CDR2 SQIVND (reference sequence). After removal of 4 bases from V and 2 bases from J, the junction contained 4 bases not matched to a gene. The CDR3 extends over 15 amino acids. The CDR3 bases are TGTGCCAGTAGTAAGACAGGGGCGGCCTACAATGAGCAGTTCTTC. As protein: CASSKTGAAYNEQFF.

The rearrangement links TRBV9 to TRBJ2-1; perhaps TRBD2 as D (5 bases). This CDR3 spans 15 amino acids. Trimming stripped 3 bases from V and 0 bases from J, with 10 bases between. Germline V CDR1 and CDR2: SGDLS, YYNGEE. CDR3 sequence reads: CASSANGDSYNEQFF. For the CDR3, the DNA is TGTGCCAGCAGCGCCAACGGGGACTCCTACAATGAGCAGTTCTTC.

The chain couples TRBV7-3 to TRBJ2-3, with D possibly matching TRBD2 (6 bases). V was cut by 2 bases and J by 2 bases, with 11 bases left in between. CDR3 length: 15 amino acids. From germline, CDR1 is SGHTA and CDR2 FQGTGA. CDR3 in DNA: TGTGCCAGCAGCTTACTCGGGGGTGACACAGATACGCAGTATTTT. This codes for CASSLLGGDTDTQYF.

The chain joins TRBV29-1 to TRBJ2-1; TRBD1 agrees at 10 bases. Germline CDR1 and CDR2: SQVTM and ANQGSEA. V gave up 4 bases and J gave up 3 bases; unmatched junction bases: 3. CDR3 length equals 14 residues. Here the CDR3 DNA reads TGCAGCGTTGCCGGGACAGGGGTCTACAATGAGCAGTTCTTC. Translation: CSVAGTGVYNEQFF.

This clone occurred a few times. The chain uses TRBV18 and TRBJ1-5; D not certain. This CDR3 is built from 17 residues. The V gene's germline CDR1 is KGHSH and CDR2 LQKENI. The V end lost 0 bases, the J end lost 5 bases, and 17 bases lay between the germline ends. CDR3 sequence: CASSPPSGSPSHQPQHF. DNA for the CDR3: TGTGCCAGCTCACCACCGTCGGGGAGCCCGAGCCATCAGCCCCAGCATTTT.

This clone was seen a few times. The chain employs TRBV5-1 and TRBJ1-1; 7 nucleotides match TRBD1. Trimming cost V 5 bases and J 7 bases; bases outside gene matches: 8. CDR3 size: 13 residues. Per the germline V gene, CDR1 is SGHRS and CDR2 is YFSETQ. CDR3: CASSRDSYDEAFF. Written as DNA, the CDR3 is TGCGCCAGCAGTCGGGACAGCTACGATGAAGCTTTCTTT.

The V call is TRBV30, the J call TRBJ2-2; D uncertain. The V end lost 0 bases, the J end lost 5 bases, and 13 bases lay between the germline ends. From germline, CDR1 is GTSNPN and CDR2 SVGIG (reference sequence). The CDR3 loop spans 15 amino acids. CDR3 coding DNA: TGTGCCTGGAGTGTACTTTACAGAGGAACCGGGGAGCTGTTTTTT. This sequence encodes CAWSVLYRGTGELFF.

The rearrangement uses TRBV18 and TRBJ1-1; D unresolved. This CDR3 comprises 15 residues. V lost 0 bases and J 0 bases, leaving 8 bases between the germline ends. CDR1 and CDR2 from the germline V gene are KGHSH and LQKENI. The CDR3: CASSPPYTVNTEAFF. The DNA for the CDR3 is TGTGCCAGCTCACCACCGTACACCGTGAACACTGAAGCTTTCTTT.

The chain combines TRBV10-3 with TRBJ2-5; 7 bases line up with TRBD2. The CDR3 contains 13 residues. Per germline, CDR1 ENHRY and CDR2 SYGVKD. V gave up 7 bases and J gave up 3 bases; unmatched junction bases: 5. The CDR3 nucleotides are TGTGCCATCACGGCGGGAGAGGAAGAGACCCAGTACTTC. Amino acid sequence: CAITAGEEETQYF.

The J gene is TRBJ2-6, the V gene TRBV7-9; no reliable D call. CDR1 is SEHNR and CDR2 is FQNEAQ in the germline V gene (reference sequence). V was clipped by 4 bases and J by 0 bases, with 4 bases between them. The CDR3 contains 14 residues. The CDR3 loop is CASSSGSGANVLTF. CDR3 nucleotides: TGTGCCAGCAGCTCAGGCTCTGGGGCCAACGTCCTGACTTTC.

The rearrangement joins TRBV6-5 to TRBJ1-2, with 7 bases that match TRBD1. Losses at the gene ends were 5 bases for V and 0 bases for J; bases not matched to a gene: 3. This CDR3 region has 14 residues. Germline-derived CDR1 and CDR2 are MNHEY and SVGAGI. The CDR3 sequence is CASSVGTANYGYTF. The CDR3 DNA sequence: TGTGCCAGCAGTGTTGGGACAGCTAACTATGGCTACACCTTC.

V usage is TRBV5-4 and J usage is TRBJ2-6; 7 positions agree with TRBD1. The CDR3 extends over 19 amino acids. Germline trimming cut 0 bases from V and 4 bases from J; bases unmatched to any gene: 13. CDR1 and CDR2 from the germline V gene are SGHNT and YYREEE (reference sequence). The CDR3 DNA follows: TGTGCCAGCAGCTTGGTAGACGGCAGGGGGTTTTCCGGGGCCAACGTCCTGACTTTC. Protein sequence: CASSLVDGRGFSGANVLTF.

V usage is TRBV11-3 and J usage is TRBJ2-1, with D unresolved. Trimming took 9 bases from V and 0 from J, leaving 9 bases between them. CDR1 is SGHNT, CDR2 YENEEA, per germline. This CDR3 is 13 amino acids long. CDR3 in DNA: TGTGCCAGTTCATCCAACTCCTACAATGAGCAGTTCTTC. Protein: CASSSNSYNEQFF.

This chain joins TRBV5-1 and TRBJ1-2, with unresolved D. CDR1 and CDR2 (germline): SGHRS, YFSETQ. This CDR3 has 13 amino acids. V gave up 0 bases and J gave up 3 bases, with 6 bases separating them. The CDR3 region is CASSLATDYGYTF. CDR3 nucleotide sequence: TGCGCCAGCAGCTTGGCCACGGACTATGGCTACACCTTC.